This TCR beta chain was captured in a study of graft-versus-host responses after intestinal transplantation. Study findings and constraints: Circulating GvH clone levels at their peak were associated with HvG declines (early post-transplant).

V was shortened by 4 bases and J by 3 bases, with 13 bases between the two germline ends. Per the germline V gene, CDR1 is SGHVS and CDR2 is FQNEAQ. The CDR3 spans 14 residues. The method was immunoSEQ multiplex PCR; TCRdb's version includes in-frame clones alone and lacks a portion of them. The profile covers tens of thousands of clones, with nearly 90% appearing a single time and about 4.2% taken by the ten largest. For this clone: Its target is not known.

The sample was unstimulated CD8+ T cells sorted from spleen or lymph node cells, taken before transplant. The chain employs TRBV7-8 and TRBJ2-7; TRBD1 is a possible D gene (6 bases). This TCR came from a human donor who was the organ donor for an intestinal transplant. CDR3 sequence reads: CASSSTGPHYEQYV. The CDR3, as DNA: TGTGCCAGCAGCTCTACAGGGCCGCACTACGAGCAGTACGTC.